The sequence of this TCR beta chain was determined in a study of blood T cell repertoires in COVID-19 (dated by TCRdb to the early 2020s). Background for the entire study: Collaborator samples came from the United States, Italy and Spain and covered acute and convalescent phases of COVID-19. A freely available public database, intended as a resource for researchers studying the immune response to SARS-CoV-2, is where the repertoires were released. Where available, HLA class I and class II types were obtained from metadata supplied by the sample provider rather than from assay-based typing. Samples came from the ongoing ImmuneRACE study (first 160 participants) plus 1,254 subjects from 6 global collaborators. The dataset comprised deeply sampled blood TCRbeta repertoires from subjects exposed to, actively infected with, or recovered from COVID-19. Nearly every sample came with metadata listing a de-identified subject ID, COVID-19 status, age in years and sex. The material from the prospective study consisted of cDNA or gDNA derived from T cells, B-cell-depleted T cells, or PBMCs. The investigation overall reported the following: The amount of clinical and demographic metadata varied by source and participant and was provided uncurated.

The CDR3 runs 13 amino acids, cysteine and phenylalanine included. Solely the CDR3 DNA is kept, with 39 bases framed from the first base. The germline V gene specifies SGDLS as CDR1 and YYNGEE as CDR2. V is pared back by 4 bases and J by 4 bases, with 11 bases lying between the germline termini. In the case of this clone: Its antigen has not been determined. Per-nucleotide qualities are absent, and no much larger clonotype sits a single base away.

The immunoSEQ Assay, a bias-controlled multiplex PCR, was used to amplify TCRbeta CDR3 regions from genomic DNA. The authors' analysis ran thus. The number of nucleated cells in each sample was estimated from the amplification of reference gene primers within the assay. To quantify the absolute abundance of each unique TCRbeta CDR3 rearrangement, sequence reads were collapsed and filtered. For each sample, productive Simpson clonality was calculated as the square root of Simpson's diversity index over productive rearrangements. In its TCRdb copy, this immuneACCESS table keeps in-frame sequences only and misses some clones. Where compared with another copy, unresolved V genes explain less than half of these, and the others have no known cause. V and J calls plus clone size are reproduced from that table; the DNA served to infer D and trimming. The sample table holds approximately 35,000 clones, of which 75% to 90% were seen once. The leading ten clones occupy roughly 13% of the sample.

Each collaborating institution followed its own protocols to collect whole blood in K2EDTA tubes. Collaborator samples were shipped for TCRbeta analysis as frozen whole blood, isolated PBMCs, or DNA extracted from either sample type. Sequencing was performed on peripheral blood. Recombination linked TRBV9 to TRBJ1-1; 5 matching bases give a weak D call of TRBD1. The receptor was isolated from a man aged 55 to 70 with active COVID-19. The CDR3 is CASSLLGATEAFF. Here is the DNA: TGTGCCAGCAGCCTCCTTGGGGCCACTGAAGCTTTCTTT.